The sequence of this TCR beta chain was determined in a study of blood T cell repertoires in COVID-19. Study background: PBMCs, B-cell-depleted T cells, or T cells provided the cDNA or gDNA that made up the material.

The authors' processing: Cell counts per sample came from amplifying reference gene primers. TCRdb's copy holds only in-frame clones and misses some; the assay was immunoSEQ multiplex PCR. V and J calls and clone size are those listed in that table; D and trimming were worked out from the DNA. The table records about 280,000 clones, roughly 80% of them present only once. Contact with a PCR-confirmed or clinician-diagnosed COVID-19 case occurred within 2 weeks of entry. CDR1 is WNHNN, CDR2 SYGVQD, per germline (reference sequence). V shed 5 bases, J shed 5 bases, and the junction held 1 base outside the gene matches. This CDR3 contains 13 residues.

This sequence originates from a man in his forties who had been exposed to COVID-19. Sample: PBMCs or T cells enriched from blood (not recorded which). The J gene is TRBJ2-2, the V gene TRBV10-1; 8 positions match TRBD1. CDR3 amino acids: CASSRQGTGELFF. The DNA of the CDR3 is TGCGCCAGCAGTCGACAGGGGACCGGGGAGCTGTTTTTT.